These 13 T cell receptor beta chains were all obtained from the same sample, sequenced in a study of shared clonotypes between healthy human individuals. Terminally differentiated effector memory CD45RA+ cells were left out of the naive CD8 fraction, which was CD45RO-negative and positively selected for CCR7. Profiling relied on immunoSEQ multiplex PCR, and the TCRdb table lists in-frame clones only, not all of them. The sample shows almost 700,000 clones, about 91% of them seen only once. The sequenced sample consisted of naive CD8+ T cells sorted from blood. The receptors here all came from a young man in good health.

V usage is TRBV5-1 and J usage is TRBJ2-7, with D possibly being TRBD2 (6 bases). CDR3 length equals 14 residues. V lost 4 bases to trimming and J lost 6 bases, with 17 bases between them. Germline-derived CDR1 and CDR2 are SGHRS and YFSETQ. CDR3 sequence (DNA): TGCGCCAGCAGCCCACGGGAGATCGGACCCGAGCAGTACTTC. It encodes CASSPREIGPEQYF.

CDR3 region: CASSLTLTSSYEQYF. The DNA for the CDR3 is TGTGCCAGCAGTTTAACCCTTACGAGCTCCTACGAGCAGTACTTC. V is TRBV27 and J is TRBJ2-7, with D unclear. Germline CDR1 is MNHEY and CDR2 is SMNVEV (reference sequence). The length of the CDR3 is 15 residues. Trimming removed 2 bases at V and 0 bases at J, with 11 bases between.

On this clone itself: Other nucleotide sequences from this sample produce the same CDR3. The CDR3 coding sequence is TGTGCCAGCAGCTTAGATTACGAGCAGTACTTC. It codes for CASSLDYEQYF. V is TRBV7-9 and J is TRBJ2-7; D gene uncertain. The length of the CDR3 is 11 residues. CDR1 and CDR2 from the germline V gene are SEHNR and FQNEAQ (reference sequence). Trimming shortened V by 1 base and J by 4 bases, and 2 bases separated the two germline ends.

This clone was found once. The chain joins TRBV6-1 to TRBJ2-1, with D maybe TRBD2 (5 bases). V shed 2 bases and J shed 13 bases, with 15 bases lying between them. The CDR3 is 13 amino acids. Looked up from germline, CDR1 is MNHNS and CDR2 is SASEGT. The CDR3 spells CASSEFGGFHQFF. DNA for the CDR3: TGTGCCAGCAGTGAATTCGGAGGCTTCCATCAGTTCTTC.

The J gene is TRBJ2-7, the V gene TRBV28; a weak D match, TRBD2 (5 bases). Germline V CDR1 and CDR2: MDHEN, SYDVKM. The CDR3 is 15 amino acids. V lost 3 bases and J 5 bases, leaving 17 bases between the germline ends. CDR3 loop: CASSFSRTPLHEQYF. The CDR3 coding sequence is TGTGCCAGCAGTTTTAGTAGGACTCCCCTCCACGAGCAGTACTTC.

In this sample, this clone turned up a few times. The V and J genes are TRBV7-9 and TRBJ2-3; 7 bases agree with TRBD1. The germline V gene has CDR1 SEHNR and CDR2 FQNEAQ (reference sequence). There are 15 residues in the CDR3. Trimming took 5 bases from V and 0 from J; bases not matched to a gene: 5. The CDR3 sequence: CASSPTGDSTDTQYF. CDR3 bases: TGTGCCAGCAGCCCTACAGGGGATAGCACAGATACGCAGTATTTT.

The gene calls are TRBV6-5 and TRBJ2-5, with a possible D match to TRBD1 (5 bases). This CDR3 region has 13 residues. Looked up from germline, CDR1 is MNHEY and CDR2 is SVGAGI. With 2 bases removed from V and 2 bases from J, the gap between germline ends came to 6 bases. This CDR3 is CASSYRGQETQYF. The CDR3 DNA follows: TGTGCCAGCAGTTACAGGGGTCAAGAGACCCAGTACTTC.

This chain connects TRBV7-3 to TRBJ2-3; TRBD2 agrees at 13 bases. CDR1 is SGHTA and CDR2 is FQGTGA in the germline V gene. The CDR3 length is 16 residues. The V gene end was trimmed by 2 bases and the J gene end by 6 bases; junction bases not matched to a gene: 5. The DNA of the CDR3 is TGTGCCAGCAGCTTAGGACTAGCGGGAGCCCAGGATACGCAGTATTTT. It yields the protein CASSLGLAGAQDTQYF.

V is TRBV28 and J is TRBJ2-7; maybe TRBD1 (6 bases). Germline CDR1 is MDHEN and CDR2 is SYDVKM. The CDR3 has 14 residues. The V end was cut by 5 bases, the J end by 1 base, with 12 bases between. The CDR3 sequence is CASSPYRESYEQYF. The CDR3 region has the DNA TGTGCCAGCAGTCCATACAGGGAATCCTACGAGCAGTACTTC.

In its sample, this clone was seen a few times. CDR3 residues: CASSTLDPNEQFF. CDR3 DNA: TGTGCCAGCAGCACACTAGACCCCAATGAGCAGTTCTTC. The chain couples TRBV6-6 to TRBJ2-1, with D possibly being TRBD2 (5 bases). The CDR3 consists of 13 residues. Germline V CDR1 and CDR2: MNHNY, SVGAGI (reference sequence). Trimming removed 6 bases at V and 6 bases at J, with 12 bases between.

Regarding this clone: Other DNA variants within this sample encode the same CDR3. CDR3 in DNA: TGTGCCAGCAGCTTAGAAAACACCGGGGAGCTGTTTTTT. Translated: CASSLENTGELFF. The chain carries TRBV11-2 and TRBJ2-2, with no clear D. Trimming took off 0 bases at V and 2 bases at J, with 1 base between the two ends. The CDR3 is 13 residues long. Germline V lookup: CDR1 SGHAT, CDR2 FQNNGV.

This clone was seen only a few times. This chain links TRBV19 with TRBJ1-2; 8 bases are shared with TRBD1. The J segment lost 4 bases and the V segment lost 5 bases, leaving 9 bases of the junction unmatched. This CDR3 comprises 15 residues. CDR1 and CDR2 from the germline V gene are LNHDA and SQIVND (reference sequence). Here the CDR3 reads CASSWPGQVIYGYTF. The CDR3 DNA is TGTGCCAGTAGTTGGCCGGGACAGGTCATCTATGGCTACACCTTC.

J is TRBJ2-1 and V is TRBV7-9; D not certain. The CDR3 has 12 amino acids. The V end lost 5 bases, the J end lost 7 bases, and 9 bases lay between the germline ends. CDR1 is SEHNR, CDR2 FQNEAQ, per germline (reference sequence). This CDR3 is CASSGMWNEQFF. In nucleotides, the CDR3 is TGTGCCAGCAGCGGAATGTGGAATGAGCAGTTCTTC.